These 3 T cell receptor beta chains were sequenced from one sample in a study of naive and memory T cell subsets. Study-level results: Especially in CD8 cells, naive repertoires contained a few larger clonotypes, possibly CD45RA-re-expressing memory cells.

For these TCRs, the target antigens are not known. Two oligonucleotides, mixed equimolar, formed the beta constant-region primer covering TRBC1 and TRBC2. Ligated cDNA was amplified by four rounds of PCR with nested alpha and beta constant-region primers and SP2. TCRdb reprocessed the UMI-ligation and nested PCR reads via MiXCR and lists one record per CDR3 protein. The sample has around 140,000 distinct CDR3 sequences; over 20% are singletons. Specimen: naive CD4+ T cells from blood. The receptor set was obtained from a human donor in good health.

This clonotype has a count of ten or more. The CDR3 DNA follows: TGCGCCAGCAGTGGGCTAGGGGGGATTACGTACCAAGAGACCCAGTACTTC. Amino acid sequence: CASSGLGGITYQETQYF. This chain connects TRBV10-2 to TRBJ2-5; D may be TRBD1 or TRBD2 (6 bases each). V lost 4 bases and J lost 0, with 18 bases in between. The V gene's germline CDR1 is WSHSY and CDR2 SAAADI. This CDR3 comprises 17 residues.

The chain joins TRBV20-1 to TRBJ1-1; D may be TRBD1 (6 bases). The CDR3 spans 16 residues. Trimming left V 3 bases short and J 1 base short, with 18 bases between. Germline V gene data show CDR1 as DFQATT and CDR2 as SNEGSKA (reference sequence). CDR3 in amino acids: CSARDVLQGTNTEAFF. The CDR3 bases are TGCAGTGCTAGGGACGTCTTACAGGGAACGAACACTGAAGCTTTCTTT.

This clonotype occurred many times. The chain has TRBV29-1 and TRBJ2-3; the match to TRBD1 covers 9 bases. This CDR3 spans 15 amino acids. Germline loops: CDR1 SQVTM, CDR2 ANQGSEA. The trim removed 7 bases at V and 4 bases at J, leaving 12 bases unmatched. The CDR3 DNA reads as TGCAGCGGAGGGCGGACAGGGGCTTTTGCAGATACGCAGTATTTT. This translates into CSGGRTGAFADTQYF.